This TCR beta chain emerged from a study of blood T cell repertoires in COVID-19. Looking at the study overall: Sites across the United States, Italy and Spain contributed samples from acute and convalescent COVID-19.

The length of the CDR3 is 16 residues. In germline, CDR1 is SGHNT, CDR2 YYREEE (reference sequence). V trimming: 0 bases; J trimming: 5 bases; junction bases outside the gene matches: 5. Cohorts were determined from participant-reported clinical history. Here immunoSEQ multiplex PCR was the method, and the copy in TCRdb shows in-frame clones only, minus some. The sample lists around 300,000 clones; around 90% were seen once. The sequenced material came from PBMCs or T cells enriched from blood (not recorded which). The rearrangement uses TRBV5-4 and TRBJ2-1; 10 nucleotides align to TRBD1. The sequence was obtained from a woman aged 18 to 35 with acute COVID-19. Written as DNA, the CDR3 is TGTGCCAGCAGCTTGGAATTAGGGACAGGGGACAATGAGCAGTTCTTC. Translated: CASSLELGTGDNEQFF.